This T cell receptor (beta chain) was recorded in a study of somatic mutations in cytotoxic T cells in rheumatoid arthritis. Findings and caveats of the study: For patients with rheumatoid arthritis, CD8+ clonality went up with age, while healthy controls showed no such change.

Profiling relied on immunoSEQ multiplex PCR, and the TCRdb table lists in-frame clones only, not all of them. The table has about 6,700 clones, approximately 66% seen once; the top ten hold roughly two fifths. The ends were cut back, 0 bases at V and 0 bases at J, with 15 bases in the middle. Germline V lookup: CDR1 SNHLY, CDR2 FYNNEI. The CDR3 runs 17 residues. A few counts support this clone. The antigen is unknown. The V and J genes are TRBV2 and TRBJ2-7; TRBD2 might be the D (5 bases). This TCR derives from a man aged 40-50 years in good health. Specimen: CD8+ T cells sorted from blood. The CDR3 bases are TGTGCCAGCAGTGAAGCGCTGCGCGGACTGACCTCCTACGAGCAGTACTTC. Its translation: CASSEALRGLTSYEQYF.